These 14 T cell receptor beta chains originate from one sample sequenced in a study of blood T cell repertoires in COVID-19. Clones were read by immunoSEQ multiplex PCR, and TCRdb kept only the in-frame ones, dropping some. The sample holds 90,000 to 120,000 clones, 80% to 95% seen once. Material for sequencing was peripheral blood. All receptors derive from a man between 65 and 80 years old with acute or convalescent COVID-19.

This clone was detected once. This chain uses TRBV5-1 with TRBJ2-5; 16 positions agree with TRBD2. V lost 4 bases, J lost 5 bases, and 8 bases stayed unmatched. Germline assignment: CDR1 SGHRS and CDR2 YFSETQ. The CDR3 has 17 amino acids. The CDR3 DNA reads TGCGCCAGCAGCCCGGGACTAGCGGGGGGGCCTCGGGAGACCCAGTACTTC. As protein: CASSPGLAGGPRETQYF. Filled out from reference TRBV5-1 and TRBJ2-5, the complete variable domain reads KAGVTQTPRYLIKTRGQQVTLSCSPISGHRSVSWYQQTPGQGLQFLFEYFSETQRNKGNFPGRFSGRQFSNSRSEMNVSTLELGDSALYLCASSPGLAGGPRETQYFGPGTRLLVL.

V is TRBV5-1 and J is TRBJ1-4; the D gene is possibly TRBD1 (5 bases). V shed 4 bases and J shed 6 bases, with 16 bases lying between them. This CDR3 comprises 15 residues. CDR1 SGHRS and CDR2 YFSETQ come from the germline V gene. CDR3 sequence reads: CASSLVGEVYEKLFF. CDR3 nucleotides: TGCGCCAGCAGCCTTGTGGGGGAGGTGTATGAAAAACTGTTTTTT.

The V gene is TRBV6-5, the J gene TRBJ2-7, with D possibly being TRBD1 (5 bases). The CDR3 sequence is 15 residues long. The V gene's germline CDR1 is MNHEY and CDR2 SVGAGI. V lost 0 bases and J 2 bases, leaving 11 bases between the germline ends. CDR3 nucleotide sequence: TGTGCCAGCAGTTACTCGGGGCAGGCGGCCTACGAGCAGTACTTC. Protein: CASSYSGQAAYEQYF.

V and J are TRBV30 and TRBJ1-2, with TRBD1 matching 8 bases. Germline trimming cut 0 bases from V and 7 bases from J; bases unmatched to any gene: 10. Germline CDR1 reads GTSNPN; CDR2 reads SVGIG (reference sequence). The CDR3 covers 15 residues. CDR3 DNA: TGTGCCTGGAGTGTACGAGGCAGGGGGCGAGGTGGCTACACCTTC. This translates into CAWSVRGRGRGGYTF.

The rearrangement uses TRBV5-3 and TRBJ2-1; 9 bases agree with TRBD2. TRBV5-3 falls under the ORF class, with uncertain function. The CDR3 length is 14 residues. V was clipped by 3 bases and J by 5 bases; unmatched bases: 3. In DNA, the CDR3 is TGTGCCAGAAGCTCTCCTAGCGGGAACAATGAGCAGTTCTTC. This gives the protein CARSSPSGNNEQFF.

The V call is TRBV7-9, the J call TRBJ2-1; 7 bases map to TRBD2. CDR1 is SEHNR, CDR2 FQNEAQ, per germline (reference sequence). There are 15 residues in the CDR3. Trimming removed 1 base from V and 4 bases from J; junction bases left unmatched: 4. In DNA, the CDR3 is TGTGCCAGCAGCTTAGGAGCGGGAAGATACAATGAGCAGTTCTTC. This sequence encodes CASSLGAGRYNEQFF.

The chain is built from TRBV6-5 and TRBJ1-4; 8 bases line up with TRBD1. V was clipped by 5 bases and J by 3 bases; unmatched bases: 5. From germline, CDR1 is MNHEY and CDR2 SVGAGI. The CDR3 runs to 15 residues. For the CDR3, the DNA is TGTGCCAGCAGTAGGACGACAGGGGCTAATGAAAAACTGTTTTTT. It translates to CASSRTTGANEKLFF.

The V gene is TRBV14, the J gene TRBJ1-1, with TRBD1 identical over 8 bases. Trimming removed 4 bases from V and 4 bases from J; junction bases left unmatched: 8. The germline V gene has CDR1 SGHDN and CDR2 FVKESK. This CDR3 is 15 amino acids long. The CDR3 reads CASSRQGRIGTEAFF. Written as DNA, the CDR3 is TGTGCCAGCAGCCGACAGGGGCGGATAGGCACTGAAGCTTTCTTT.

The chain uses TRBV14 and TRBJ2-1; possibly TRBD1 for D (6 bases). The CDR3 has 16 amino acids. The germline V gene encodes CDR1 SGHDN and CDR2 FVKESK. V lost 4 bases to trimming and J lost 2 bases, with 15 bases between them. CDR3 in DNA: TGTGCCAGCAGCCCGAAAAACAGGGAACCCTACAATGAGCAGTTCTTC. Its translation: CASSPKNREPYNEQFF.

This clone was counted a few times. This chain uses TRBV21-1 with TRBJ1-5; TRBD1, as called in the table, went unchecked against the DNA. TRBV21-1 is shown as a pseudogene. The CDR3 is 17 residues long. CDR3 protein: CASSKGVRLGGNQPQHF. CDR3 DNA sequence: TGTGCCAGCAGCAAAGGTGTCCGATTAGGGGGCAATCAGCCCCAGCATTTT.

V is TRBV4-3 and J is TRBJ1-4; a possible D gene is TRBD1 (5 bases). Germline lookup yields CDR1 LGHNA and CDR2 YSLEER. V shed 0 bases and J shed 5 bases, with 19 bases lying between them. This CDR3 contains 18 residues. The DNA of the CDR3 is TGCGCCAGCAGCCAAGAAGTTGAACCCGGCGGGGGGAATGAAAAACTGTTTTTT. It translates to CASSQEVEPGGGNEKLFF.

This clone was observed once. J is TRBJ2-1 and V is TRBV10-1, with D perhaps TRBD2 (6 bases). This CDR3 has 13 residues. Germline V gene sequence: CDR1 WNHNN, CDR2 SYGVQD (reference sequence). V was pared by 10 bases and J by 2 bases, with 12 bases between. The CDR3 reads CAIRLAAYNEQFF. DNA of the CDR3: TGCGCCATCCGTTTAGCGGCCTACAATGAGCAGTTCTTC.

The chain carries TRBV5-6 and TRBJ2-3, with TRBD1 as a possible D gene (6 bases). The germline CDR1 and CDR2 sequences are SGHDT and YYEEEE. The length of the CDR3 is 15 residues. Trimming removed 1 base at V and 2 bases at J, with 11 bases between. The CDR3 nucleotides are TGTGCCAGCAGCTTGCTCAGGGGCCCCACAGATACGCAGTATTTT. Encoded protein: CASSLLRGPTDTQYF. Complete variable domain (other parts from reference TRBV5-6 and TRBJ2-3): DAGVTQSPTHLIKTRGQQVTLRCSPKSGHDTVSWYQQALGQGPQFIFQYYEEEERQRGNFPDRFSGHQFPNYSSELNVNALLLGDSALYLCASSLLRGPTDTQYFGPGTRLTVL.

The genes are TRBV28 and TRBJ2-6, with 12 bases fitting TRBD2. The germline gives CDR1 MDHEN, CDR2 SYDVKM. The CDR3 consists of 21 residues. V was pared by 2 bases and J by 2 bases, with 13 bases of the junction left unmatched. The CDR3 region has the DNA TGTGCCAGCAGTTTACCCCCTCTGACTAGCGGGAGCGACACTGGGGCCAACGTCCTGACTTTC. Translating gives CASSLPPLTSGSDTGANVLTF.